These T cell receptor beta chains were read from a single sample in a study of blood T cell repertoires in COVID-19. Measured with immunoSEQ multiplex PCR; TCRdb has only the in-frame clones, and not every one. Of some 210,000 clones listed, roughly 89% were seen once; the top ten hold around a tenth. The sequencing input was PBMCs or T cells enriched from blood (not recorded which). The receptors come from a man between 18 and 29 years old with acute COVID-19. The CDR3 runs from the conserved cysteine through the conserved F or W. D genes are given only for firm matches. Clone size appears in some rows only: once, few, many, or a class for an expanded clone.

v_gene: TRBV18; abundance: NA; d_gene: NA; j_gene: TRBJ2-1; CDR3aa: CASSPPGTPRKGVGESYNEQFF; CDR3nt: TGTGCCAGCTCCCCTCCCGGCACCCCGAGAAAGGGGGTGGGGGAGTCCTACAATGAGCAGTTCTTC
v_gene: TRBV7-2; abundance: NA; d_gene: NA; j_gene: TRBJ1-2; CDR3aa: CASSLARRNYGYTF; CDR3nt: TGTGCCAGCAGCCTGGCCAGGAGGAACTATGGCTACACCTTC
v_gene: TRBV7-9; abundance: NA; d_gene: NA; j_gene: TRBJ1-2; CDR3aa: CASSPELSYGYTF; CDR3nt: TGTGCCAGCAGCCCAGAACTAAGCTATGGCTACACCTTC
v_gene: TRBV19; abundance: NA; d_gene: TRBD2; j_gene: TRBJ2-5; CDR3aa: CASSIDRGLGQETQYF; CDR3nt: TGTGCCAGTAGTATAGATCGGGGACTAGGACAAGAGACCCAGTACTTC
v_gene: TRBV30; abundance: NA; d_gene: TRBD1; j_gene: TRBJ2-7; CDR3aa: CAWRKTGGGWQYF; CDR3nt: TGTGCCTGGAGGAAAACAGGGGGCGGCTGGCAGTACTTC
v_gene: TRBV23-1; abundance: NA; d_gene: TRBD2; j_gene: TRBJ2-5; CDR3aa: CASSHKTLSGSDGVKETQYF; CDR3nt: TGCGCCAGCAGTCACAAAACACTTAGCGGGAGTGATGGGGTAAAAGAGACCCAGTACTTC
v_gene: TRBV2; abundance: NA; d_gene: NA; j_gene: TRBJ2-2; CDR3aa: CASSEAHNTGELFF; CDR3nt: TGTGCCAGCAGTGAAGCTCATAACACCGGGGAGCTGTTTTTT
v_gene: TRBV4-2; abundance: NA; d_gene: NA; j_gene: TRBJ1-1; CDR3aa: CASSRADNENTEAFF; CDR3nt: TGTGCCAGCAGCCGTGCTGACAACGAGAACACTGAAGCTTTCTTT
v_gene: TRBV6-5; abundance: NA; d_gene: NA; j_gene: TRBJ2-7; CDR3aa: CASSYSGSTYEQYF; CDR3nt: TGTGCCAGCAGTTACTCGGGGAGTACCTACGAGCAGTACTTC
v_gene: TRBV7-9; abundance: NA; d_gene: NA; j_gene: TRBJ1-4; CDR3aa: CASSLAGGRAEKLFF; CDR3nt: TGTGCCAGCAGCTTAGCGGGGGGACGCGCAGAAAAACTGTTTTTT
v_gene: TRBV11-2; abundance: NA; d_gene: NA; j_gene: TRBJ2-1; CDR3aa: CASSYGTTNEQFF; CDR3nt: TGTGCCAGCAGCTACGGGACAACCAATGAGCAGTTCTTC
v_gene: TRBV2; abundance: NA; d_gene: NA; j_gene: TRBJ2-5; CDR3aa: CASTGSYQETQYF; CDR3nt: TGTGCCAGCACCGGTAGCTACCAAGAGACCCAGTACTTC
v_gene: TRBV6-2/TRBV6-3; abundance: few; d_gene: TRBD1; j_gene: TRBJ2-7; CDR3aa: CASSYYRDSSYEQYF; CDR3nt: TGTGCCAGCAGTTACTACCGGGACAGCTCCTACGAGCAGTACTTC
v_gene: TRBV2; abundance: once; d_gene: NA; j_gene: TRBJ2-1; CDR3aa: CASSGGAGSEQFF; CDR3nt: TGTGCCAGCAGTGGAGGGGCGGGAAGTGAGCAGTTCTTC
v_gene: TRBV5-1; abundance: few; d_gene: NA; j_gene: TRBJ2-2; CDR3aa: CASSLGSSGTGELFF; CDR3nt: TGCGCCAGCAGCTTGGGAAGTAGTGGCACCGGGGAGCTGTTTTTT
v_gene: TRBV4-3; abundance: once; d_gene: NA; j_gene: TRBJ1-5; CDR3aa: CASSQDAGSSNQPQHF; CDR3nt: TGCGCCAGCAGCCAAGATGCGGGGAGTAGCAATCAGCCCCAGCATTTT
v_gene: TRBV4-1; abundance: NA; d_gene: TRBD2; j_gene: TRBJ2-7; CDR3aa: CASSQEGASGSFYEQYF; CDR3nt: TGCGCCAGCAGCCAAGAGGGGGCTAGCGGGTCCTTCTACGAGCAGTACTTC
v_gene: TRBV4-1; abundance: NA; d_gene: NA; j_gene: TRBJ2-7; CDR3aa: CASSQVPESPFYEQYF; CDR3nt: TGCGCCAGCAGCCAAGTCCCGGAGAGCCCATTCTACGAGCAGTACTTC
v_gene: TRBV14; abundance: NA; d_gene: NA; j_gene: TRBJ2-1; CDR3aa: CASSREELDLVDEQFF; CDR3nt: TGTGCCAGCAGCCGCGAAGAACTAGACTTGGTCGATGAGCAGTTCTTC
v_gene: TRBV19; abundance: NA; d_gene: TRBD1; j_gene: TRBJ1-1; CDR3aa: CASSPPGQVGSGTEAFF; CDR3nt: TGTGCCAGTAGTCCCCCCGGACAGGTGGGGTCTGGCACTGAAGCTTTCTTT
v_gene: TRBV24-1; abundance: NA; d_gene: NA; j_gene: TRBJ1-5; CDR3aa: CATKDRSNQPQHF; CDR3nt: TGTGCCACGAAGGACAGAAGCAATCAGCCCCAGCATTTT
v_gene: TRBV5-1; abundance: NA; d_gene: TRBD1; j_gene: TRBJ2-7; CDR3aa: CASSNRGPQDEQYF; CDR3nt: TGCGCCAGCAGCAACAGGGGTCCGCAGGACGAGCAGTACTTC
v_gene: TRBV4-1; abundance: NA; d_gene: NA; j_gene: TRBJ1-5; CDR3aa: CASSQGSLGDQPQHF; CDR3nt: TGCGCCAGCAGCCAAGGATCGCTAGGGGATCAGCCCCAGCATTTT
v_gene: TRBV27; abundance: NA; d_gene: NA; j_gene: TRBJ1-3; CDR3aa: CASSRTATSGNTIYF; CDR3nt: TGTGCCAGCAGTCGGACAGCTACCTCTGGAAACACCATATATTTT
v_gene: TRBV7-3; abundance: NA; d_gene: TRBD1; j_gene: TRBJ2-7; CDR3aa: CASSLGQGAGEQYF; CDR3nt: TGTGCCAGCAGCCTCGGACAGGGGGCGGGCGAGCAGTACTTC
v_gene: TRBV7-2; abundance: NA; d_gene: NA; j_gene: TRBJ1-1; CDR3aa: CASSPRTPTRPFF; CDR3nt: TGTGCCAGCAGCCCTCGGACACCGACCCGCCCATTCTTT
v_gene: TRBV6-4; abundance: few; d_gene: NA; j_gene: TRBJ1-5; CDR3aa: CASSDLQRHYSNQPQHF; CDR3nt: TGTGCCAGCAGTGACCTACAGCGGCACTATAGCAATCAGCCCCAGCATTTT
v_gene: TRBV19; abundance: NA; d_gene: NA; j_gene: TRBJ2-5; CDR3aa: CASSMTDNYQETQYF; CDR3nt: TGTGCCAGTAGTATGACAGACAACTACCAAGAGACCCAGTACTTC
v_gene: TRBV27; abundance: once; d_gene: TRBD1; j_gene: TRBJ1-1; CDR3aa: CASSNYGTANTEAFF; CDR3nt: TGTGCCAGCAGTAATTATGGGACAGCGAACACTGAAGCTTTCTTT
v_gene: TRBV27; abundance: NA; d_gene: TRBD2; j_gene: TRBJ2-5; CDR3aa: CASSLFGLAGVETQYF; CDR3nt: TGTGCCAGCAGTTTATTTGGACTAGCGGGAGTCGAGACCCAGTACTTC